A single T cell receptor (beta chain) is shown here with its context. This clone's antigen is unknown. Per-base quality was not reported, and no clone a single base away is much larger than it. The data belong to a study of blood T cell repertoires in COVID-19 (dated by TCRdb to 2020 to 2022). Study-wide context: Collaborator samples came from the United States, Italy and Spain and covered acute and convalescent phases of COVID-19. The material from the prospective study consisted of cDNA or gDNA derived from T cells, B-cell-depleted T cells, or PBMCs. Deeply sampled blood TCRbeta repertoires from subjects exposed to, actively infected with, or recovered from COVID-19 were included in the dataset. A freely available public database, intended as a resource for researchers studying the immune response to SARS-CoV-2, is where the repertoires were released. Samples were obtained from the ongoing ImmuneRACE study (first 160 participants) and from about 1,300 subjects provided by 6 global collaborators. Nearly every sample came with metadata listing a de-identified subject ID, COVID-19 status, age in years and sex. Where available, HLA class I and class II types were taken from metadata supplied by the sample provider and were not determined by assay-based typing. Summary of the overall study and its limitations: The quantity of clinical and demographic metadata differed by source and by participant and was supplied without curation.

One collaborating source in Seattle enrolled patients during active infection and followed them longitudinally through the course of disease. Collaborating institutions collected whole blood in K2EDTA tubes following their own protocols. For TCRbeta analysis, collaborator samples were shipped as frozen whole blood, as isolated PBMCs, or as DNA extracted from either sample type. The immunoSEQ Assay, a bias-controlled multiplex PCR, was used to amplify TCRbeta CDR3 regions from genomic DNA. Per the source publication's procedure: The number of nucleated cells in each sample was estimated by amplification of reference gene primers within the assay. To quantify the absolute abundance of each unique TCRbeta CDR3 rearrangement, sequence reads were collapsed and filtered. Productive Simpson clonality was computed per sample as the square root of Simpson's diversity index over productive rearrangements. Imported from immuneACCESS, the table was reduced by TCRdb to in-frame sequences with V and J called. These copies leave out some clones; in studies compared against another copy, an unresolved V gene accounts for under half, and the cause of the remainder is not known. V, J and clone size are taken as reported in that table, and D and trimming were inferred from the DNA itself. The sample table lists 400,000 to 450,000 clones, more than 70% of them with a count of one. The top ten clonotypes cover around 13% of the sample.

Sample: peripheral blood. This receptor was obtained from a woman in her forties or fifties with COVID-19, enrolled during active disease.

The DNA is TGTGCCAGCAGCGTAGGAGTCTATGGCTACACCTTC. It is translated as CASSVGVYGYTF. Recombination linked TRBV9 to TRBJ1-2; too little of a D gene remains to name it. Via the germline V gene, CDR1 is SGDLS and CDR2 YYNGEE. CDR3 length: 12 amino acids, cysteine to phenylalanine. The read is trimmed to its CDR3 DNA, 36 bases read in frame from base 1. Trimming at the junction amounts to 0 bases on V and 4 bases on J, and the germline ends lie 4 bases apart.